The rows below give T cell receptor beta chains drawn from one sample of a study of blood T cells in healthy people across ages. TCRdb reanalysed the 5' RACE reads using MiXCR and keeps one entry per CDR3 protein. The data hold some 700,000 distinct CDR3 sequences, with 20% to 25% observed a single time. The sequenced sample was blood. Every receptor here comes from a man between 65 and 85 years old in good health. Both conserved end residues are part of each CDR3. A D gene is named only where the DNA matches it firmly. Rows may omit the clone size; those that give it use once, few, many or a size class.

clone_size | j_call | v_call | d_call | cdr3_aa | cdr3_nt
. | TRBJ2-3 | TRBV5-1 | . | CASSLPQGVSTDTQYF | TGCGCCAGCAGCTTGCCGCAGGGAGTGAGCACAGATACGCAGTATTTT
. | TRBJ2-1 | TRBV3-1 | . | CASSQQSGSYNEQFF | TGTGCCAGCAGCCAACAATCGGGCTCCTACAATGAGCAGTTCTTC
few | TRBJ2-1 | TRBV2 | . | CASSETGIHNEQFF | TGTGCCAGCAGTGAAACCGGAATTCACAATGAGCAGTTCTTC
. | TRBJ2-1 | TRBV3-1 | . | CASSLSLRDHEQFF | TGTGCCAGCAGCTTGTCCCTTCGGGACCATGAGCAGTTCTTC
few | TRBJ2-3 | TRBV12-3/TRBV12-4 | TRBD2 | CASSFLAGGIPDTQYF | TGTGCCAGCAGTTTCCTAGCGGGAGGAATACCAGATACGCAGTATTTT
. | TRBJ2-7 | TRBV29-1 | TRBD1 | CSVRRQGRTHEQYF | TGCAGCGTTCGACGACAGGGGCGCACACACGAGCAGTACTTC
few | TRBJ2-7 | TRBV27 | . | CASRGLISSYEQYF | TGTGCCAGCAGAGGGCTAATTAGCTCCTACGAGCAGTACTTC
. | TRBJ1-5 | TRBV4-1 | . | CASSTTFPRQSNQPQHF | TGCGCCAGCAGCACGACCTTCCCTCGGCAAAGCAATCAGCCCCAGCATTTT
many | TRBJ2-3 | TRBV29-1 | TRBD2 | CSVEGGLAPLDTQYF | TGCAGCGTCGAGGGGGGACTAGCCCCCTTGGATACGCAGTATTTT
few | TRBJ1-3 | TRBV20-1 | . | CSAQGGQAAGNTIYF | TGCAGTGCTCAAGGGGGGCAGGCAGCTGGAAACACCATATATTTT
few | TRBJ2-3 | TRBV29-1 | TRBD2 | CSVGLAGGPGADTQYF | TGCAGCGTTGGTCTAGCGGGGGGCCCCGGAGCAGATACGCAGTATTTT
few | TRBJ2-6 | TRBV24-1 | TRBD1 | CTTSPDRGASGANVLTF | TGTACCACCAGTCCTGACAGGGGAGCCTCTGGGGCCAACGTCCTGACTTTC
few | TRBJ2-3 | TRBV7-9 | . | CASTDQWAQYF | TGTGCCAGCACCGACCAATGGGCGCAGTATTTT
. | TRBJ2-3 | TRBV5-1 | . | CASSLADFTDTQYF | TGCGCCAGCAGCTTGGCTGACTTCACAGATACGCAGTATTTT
. | TRBJ2-3 | TRBV10-2 | . | CASSESPDTDTQYF | TGCGCCAGCAGTGAGTCCCCAGACACAGATACGCAGTATTTT
many | TRBJ2-3 | TRBV5-5 | . | CASSFVGRTDTQYF | TGTGCCAGCAGCTTTGTGGGGAGGACAGATACGCAGTATTTT
few | TRBJ1-4 | TRBV6-5 | TRBD1 | CASSGDRRNEILFF | TGTGCCAGCAGTGGGGACAGAAGAAATGAAATTCTGTTTTTT
. | TRBJ2-7 | TRBV7-2 | TRBD1 | CASSPEGDRSYEQYF | TGTGCCAGCAGCCCAGAGGGGGACAGGTCCTACGAGCAGTACTTC
. | TRBJ2-7 | TRBV3-1 | . | CASSQSGLPSEQYF | TGTGCCAGCAGCCAGTCAGGACTTCCCTCCGAGCAGTACTTC
few | TRBJ2-3 | TRBV14 | TRBD2 | CASSRGGRLTDTQYF | TGTGCCAGCAGCCGCGGCGGGAGACTCACAGATACGCAGTATTTT
. | TRBJ2-3 | TRBV7-6 | . | CASSSLSSATDTQYF | TGTGCCAGCAGCTCCCTCAGTAGCGCCACAGATACGCAGTATTTT
. | TRBJ2-5 | TRBV2 | . | CASSAAHQYF | TGTGCCAGCAGTGCGGCCCATCAGTACTTC
. | TRBJ2-6 | TRBV5-1 | . | CASSLDVTGRAGANVLTF | TGCGCCAGCAGCTTGGATGTGACAGGGAGGGCTGGGGCCAACGTCCTGACTTTC
few | TRBJ2-5 | TRBV4-1 | . | CASSPNRDVQETQYF | TGCGCCAGCAGCCCCAACCGGGACGTACAAGAGACCCAGTACTTC
few | TRBJ2-7 | TRBV5-1 | TRBD1 | CASSLTGDTYEQYF | TGCGCCAGCAGCCTGACAGGGGATACCTACGAGCAGTACTTC
. | TRBJ2-2 | TRBV6-1 | . | CASSEQGMNTGELFF | TGTGCCAGCAGTGAACAGGGAATGAACACCGGGGAGCTGTTTTTT
. | TRBJ1-5 | TRBV7-9 | TRBD1 | CASSNGQGPSNQPQHF | TGTGCCAGCAGCAACGGACAGGGGCCCAGCAATCAGCCCCAGCATTTT
. | TRBJ2-2 | TRBV25-1 | TRBD1 | CASSEWRQGVAGELFF | TGTGCCAGCAGTGAATGGAGGCAGGGGGTAGCCGGGGAGCTGTTTTTT
. | TRBJ1-1 | TRBV27 | . | CASSSGSNTEAFF | TGTGCCAGCAGTTCGGGGTCGAACACTGAAGCTTTCTTT
. | TRBJ2-3 | TRBV21-1 | . | CASSKVRGPFTDTQYF | TGTGCCAGCAGCAAAGTGCGGGGGCCCTTCACAGATACGCAGTATTTT
. | TRBJ1-4 | TRBV20-1 | . | CSASVFSSNEKLFF | TGCAGTGCTAGTGTCTTTTCTTCTAATGAAAAACTGTTTTTT